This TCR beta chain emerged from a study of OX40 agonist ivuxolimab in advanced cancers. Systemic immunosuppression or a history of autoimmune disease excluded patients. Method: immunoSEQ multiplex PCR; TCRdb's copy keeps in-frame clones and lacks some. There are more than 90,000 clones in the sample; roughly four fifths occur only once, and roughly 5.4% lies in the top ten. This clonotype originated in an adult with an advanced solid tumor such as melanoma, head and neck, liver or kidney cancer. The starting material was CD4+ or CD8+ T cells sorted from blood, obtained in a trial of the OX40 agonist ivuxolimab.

The DNA of the CDR3 is TGTGCCAGCAGCCCGGGACTAGAGATCTACAATGAGCAGTTCTTC. This sequence encodes CASSPGLEIYNEQFF. V usage is TRBV7-2 and J usage is TRBJ2-1; 8 bases fit TRBD2. Trimming removed 5 bases from V and 3 bases from J; junction bases left unmatched: 6. CDR1 and CDR2 (germline): SGHTA, FQGNSA. CDR3 length equals 15 residues.